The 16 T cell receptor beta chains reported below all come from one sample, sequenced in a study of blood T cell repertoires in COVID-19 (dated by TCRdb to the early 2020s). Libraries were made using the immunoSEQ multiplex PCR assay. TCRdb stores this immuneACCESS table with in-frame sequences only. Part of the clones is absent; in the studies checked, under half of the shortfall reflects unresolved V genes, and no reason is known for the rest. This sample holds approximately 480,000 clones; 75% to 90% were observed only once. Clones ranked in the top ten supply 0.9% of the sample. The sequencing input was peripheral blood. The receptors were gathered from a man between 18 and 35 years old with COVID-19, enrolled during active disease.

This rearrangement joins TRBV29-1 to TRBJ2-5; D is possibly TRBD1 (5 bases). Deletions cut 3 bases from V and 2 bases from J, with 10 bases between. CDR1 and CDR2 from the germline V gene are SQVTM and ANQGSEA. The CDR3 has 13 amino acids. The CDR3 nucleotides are TGCAGCGTTGAGGGCAGGGATCAAGAGACCCAGTACTTC. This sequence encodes CSVEGRDQETQYF.

The CDR3 spells CASSLSPAGNEQFF. The DNA for the CDR3 is TGTGCCAGCAGCCTTTCCCCCGCGGGGAATGAGCAGTTCTTC. The chain employs TRBV7-3 and TRBJ2-1; D is possibly TRBD2 (6 bases). Germline CDR1 reads SGHTA; CDR2 reads FQGTGA. This CDR3 comprises 14 residues. V lost 5 bases to trimming and J lost 7 bases, with 15 bases between them.

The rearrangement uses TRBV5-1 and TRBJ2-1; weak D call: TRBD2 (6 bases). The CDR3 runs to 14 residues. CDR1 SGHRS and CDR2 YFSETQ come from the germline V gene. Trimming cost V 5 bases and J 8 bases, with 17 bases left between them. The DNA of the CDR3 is TGCGCCAGCAGTTTGACGGCGGGAAAGCATGAGCAGTTCTTC. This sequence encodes CASSLTAGKHEQFF.

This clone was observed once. CDR3 loop: CASSFTGLSNQPQHF. The CDR3 DNA reads TGTGCCAGCAGCTTTACAGGGTTGAGCAATCAGCCCCAGCATTTT. The chain joins TRBV6-2 or TRBV6-3 to TRBJ1-5; perhaps TRBD1 as D (6 bases). The CDR3 loop spans 15 amino acids. The V gene's germline CDR1 is MNHEY and CDR2 SVGEGT. V was cut by 6 bases and J by 1 base, with 13 bases left in between.

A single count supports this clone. CDR3 loop: CASRRTGGAWQPQHF. CDR3 DNA sequence: TGTGCCAGTAGGCGGACAGGGGGCGCGTGGCAGCCCCAGCATTTT. This sequence joins TRBV19 and TRBJ1-5; 11 positions agree with TRBD1. The germline gives CDR1 LNHDA, CDR2 SQIVND (reference sequence). Trimming cost V 6 bases and J 7 bases; bases outside gene matches: 8. There are 15 residues in the CDR3. The variable domain in full, completed from reference TRBV19 and TRBJ1-5, reads DGGITQSPKYLFRKEGQNVTLSCEQNLNHDAMYWYRQDPGQGLRLIYYSQIVNDFQKGDIAEGYSVSREKKESFPLTVTSAQKNPTAFYLCASRRTGGAWQPQHFGDGTRLSIL.

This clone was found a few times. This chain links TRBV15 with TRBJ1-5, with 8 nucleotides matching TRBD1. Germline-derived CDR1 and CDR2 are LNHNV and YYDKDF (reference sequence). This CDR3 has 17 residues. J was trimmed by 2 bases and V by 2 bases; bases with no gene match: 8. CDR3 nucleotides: TGTGCCACCAGCAGACAGGGGGCGACTCGGGGCAATCAGCCCCAGCATTTT. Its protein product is CATSRQGATRGNQPQHF.

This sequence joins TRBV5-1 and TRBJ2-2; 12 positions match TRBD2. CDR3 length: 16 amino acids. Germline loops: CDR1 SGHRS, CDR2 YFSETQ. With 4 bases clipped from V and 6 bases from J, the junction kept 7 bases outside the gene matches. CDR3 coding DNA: TGCGCCAGCAGCGGCCAACTAGCGGGAGGATCCGGGGAGCTGTTTTTT. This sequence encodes CASSGQLAGGSGELFF. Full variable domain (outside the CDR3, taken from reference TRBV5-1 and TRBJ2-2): KAGVTQTPRYLIKTRGQQVTLSCSPISGHRSVSWYQQTPGQGLQFLFEYFSETQRNKGNFPGRFSGRQFSNSRSEMNVSTLELGDSALYLCASSGQLAGGSGELFFGEGSRLTVL.

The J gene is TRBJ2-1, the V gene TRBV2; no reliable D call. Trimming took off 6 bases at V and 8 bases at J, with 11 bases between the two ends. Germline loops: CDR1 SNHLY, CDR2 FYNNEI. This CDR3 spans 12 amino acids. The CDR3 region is CASSRSTDEQFF. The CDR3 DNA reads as TGTGCCAGCAGCCGGAGCACGGATGAGCAGTTCTTC.

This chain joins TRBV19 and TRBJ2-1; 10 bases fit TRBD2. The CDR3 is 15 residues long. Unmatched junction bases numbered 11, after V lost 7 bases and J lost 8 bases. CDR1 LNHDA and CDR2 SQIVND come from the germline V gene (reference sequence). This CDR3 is CASNPLSGGAHEQFF. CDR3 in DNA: TGTGCCAGTAACCCACTCAGCGGGGGGGCCCATGAGCAGTTCTTC.

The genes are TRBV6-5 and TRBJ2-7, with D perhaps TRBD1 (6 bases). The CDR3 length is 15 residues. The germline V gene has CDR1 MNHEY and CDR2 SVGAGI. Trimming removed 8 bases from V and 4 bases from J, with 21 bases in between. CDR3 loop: CASQGQILLKYEQYF. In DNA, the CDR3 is TGTGCCAGCCAAGGACAGATCCTACTTAAGTACGAGCAGTACTTC.

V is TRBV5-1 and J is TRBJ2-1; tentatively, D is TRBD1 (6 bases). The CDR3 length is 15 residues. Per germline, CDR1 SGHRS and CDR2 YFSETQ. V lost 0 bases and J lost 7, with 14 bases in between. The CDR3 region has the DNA TGCGCCAGCAGCTTGGCCAGGGGCGAGTGGAATGAGCAGTTCTTC. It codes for CASSLARGEWNEQFF.

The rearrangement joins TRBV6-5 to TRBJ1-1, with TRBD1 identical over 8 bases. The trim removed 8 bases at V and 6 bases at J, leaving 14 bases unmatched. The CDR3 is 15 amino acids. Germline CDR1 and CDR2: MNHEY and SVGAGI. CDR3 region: CASVGQGAVSSEAFF. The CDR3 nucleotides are TGTGCCAGCGTGGGGCAGGGGGCGGTTTCGTCTGAAGCTTTCTTT.

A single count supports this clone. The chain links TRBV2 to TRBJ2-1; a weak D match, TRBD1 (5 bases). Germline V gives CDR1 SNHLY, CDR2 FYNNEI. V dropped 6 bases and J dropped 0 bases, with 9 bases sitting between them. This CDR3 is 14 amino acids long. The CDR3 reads CASRYRSSYNEQFF. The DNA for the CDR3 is TGTGCCAGCAGGTACAGGAGCTCCTACAATGAGCAGTTCTTC.

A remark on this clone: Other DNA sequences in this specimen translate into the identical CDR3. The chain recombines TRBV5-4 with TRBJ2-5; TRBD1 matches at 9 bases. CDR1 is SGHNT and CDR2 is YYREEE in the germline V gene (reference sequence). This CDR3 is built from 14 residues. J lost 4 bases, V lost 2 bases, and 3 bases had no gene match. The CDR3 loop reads CASSLQGAGETQYF. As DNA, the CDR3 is TGTGCCAGCAGCTTACAGGGGGCTGGAGAGACCCAGTACTTC.

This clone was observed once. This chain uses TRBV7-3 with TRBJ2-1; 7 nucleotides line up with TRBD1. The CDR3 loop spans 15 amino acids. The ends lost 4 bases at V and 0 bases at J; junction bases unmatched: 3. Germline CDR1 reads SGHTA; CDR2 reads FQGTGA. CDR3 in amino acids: CASSSSGGSYNEQFF. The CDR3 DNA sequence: TGTGCCAGCAGCTCTTCAGGGGGCTCCTACAATGAGCAGTTCTTC.

CDR3 sequence (DNA): TGTGCCAGCAGATTCAAAGAGACCCAGTACTTC. Its translation is CASRFKETQYF. The chain has TRBV14 and TRBJ2-5; D gene unclear. CDR1 is SGHDN, CDR2 FVKESK, per germline. With 6 bases removed from V and 3 bases from J, the gap between germline ends came to 5 bases. This CDR3 comprises 11 residues.